This T cell receptor beta chain derives from a study of cytomegalovirus exposure and HLA in healthy donors. This CDR3 contains 13 residues. Per germline, CDR1 SSHAT and CDR2 FNYEAQ (reference sequence). A remark on this clone: Its ends do not fully match the called genes, so a read error is possible.

A multiplex PCR was run with 60 Vbeta primers and 13 Jbeta primers. Using immunoSEQ multiplex PCR, the repertoire was profiled, and TCRdb retains in-frame clones only, with some absent. The top ten hold approximately 2.9% of the sample, which has 200,000 to 250,000 clones, around 80% seen once. Sequencing was performed on PBMCs. The TCR originated in a man younger than 40 in good health and CMV-seronegative. The chain employs TRBV7-7 and TRBJ2-2, with D perhaps TRBD2 (5 bases). The CDR3, as DNA: TGTGCTAGCAGCCGACGGGAAGGGGGGGAGCTGTTTTTT. Translation: CASSRREGGELFF.